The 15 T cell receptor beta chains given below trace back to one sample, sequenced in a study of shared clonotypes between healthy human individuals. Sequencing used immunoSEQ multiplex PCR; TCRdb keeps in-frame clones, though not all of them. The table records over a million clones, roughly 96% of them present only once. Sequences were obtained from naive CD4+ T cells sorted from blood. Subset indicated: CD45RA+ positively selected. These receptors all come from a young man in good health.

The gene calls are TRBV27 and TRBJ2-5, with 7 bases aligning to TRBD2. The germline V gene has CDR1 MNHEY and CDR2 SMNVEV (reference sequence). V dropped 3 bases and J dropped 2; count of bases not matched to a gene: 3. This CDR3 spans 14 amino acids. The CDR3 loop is CASSFSGGQETQYF. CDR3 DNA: TGTGCCAGCAGTTTTTCGGGAGGTCAAGAGACCCAGTACTTC.

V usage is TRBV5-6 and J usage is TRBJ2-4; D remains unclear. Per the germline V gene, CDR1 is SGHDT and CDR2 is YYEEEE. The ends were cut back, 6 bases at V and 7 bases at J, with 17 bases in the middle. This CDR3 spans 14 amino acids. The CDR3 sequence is CASTRGTSTNIQYF. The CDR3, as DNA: TGTGCCAGCACCCGCGGTACCTCGACGAACATTCAGTACTTC.

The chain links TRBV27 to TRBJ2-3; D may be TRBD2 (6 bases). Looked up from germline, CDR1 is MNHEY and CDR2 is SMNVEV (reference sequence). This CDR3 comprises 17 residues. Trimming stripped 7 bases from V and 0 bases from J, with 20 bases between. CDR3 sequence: CASTTLAGGPSTDTQYF. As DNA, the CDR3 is TGTGCCAGCACTACCTTAGCTGGAGGGCCTAGCACAGATACGCAGTATTTT.

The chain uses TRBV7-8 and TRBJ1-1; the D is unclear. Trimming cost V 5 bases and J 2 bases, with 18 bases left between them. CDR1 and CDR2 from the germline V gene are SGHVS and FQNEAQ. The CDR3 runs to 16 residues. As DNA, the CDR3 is TGTGCCAGCAGCCCTCAATATAACGCGGCCAACACTGAAGCTTTCTTT. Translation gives CASSPQYNAANTEAFF. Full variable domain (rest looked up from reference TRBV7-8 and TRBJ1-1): GAGVSQSPRYKVAKRGQDVALRCDPISGHVSLFWYQQALGQGPEFLTYFQNEAQLDKSGLPSDRFFAERPEGSVSTLKIQRTQQEDSAVYLCASSPQYNAANTEAFFGQGTRLTVV.

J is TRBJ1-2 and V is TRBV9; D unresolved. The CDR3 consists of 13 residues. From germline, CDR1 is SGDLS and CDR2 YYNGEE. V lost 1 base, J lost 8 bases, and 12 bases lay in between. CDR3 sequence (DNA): TGTGCCAGCAGCGTAACTGGGATCGAAGGCTACACCTTC. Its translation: CASSVTGIEGYTF. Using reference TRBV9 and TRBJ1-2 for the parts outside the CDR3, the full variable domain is DSGVTQTPKHLITATGQRVTLRCSPRSGDLSVYWYQQSLDQGLQFLIQYYNGEERAKGNILERFSAQQFPDLHSELNLSSLELGDSALYFCASSVTGIEGYTFGSGTRLTVV.

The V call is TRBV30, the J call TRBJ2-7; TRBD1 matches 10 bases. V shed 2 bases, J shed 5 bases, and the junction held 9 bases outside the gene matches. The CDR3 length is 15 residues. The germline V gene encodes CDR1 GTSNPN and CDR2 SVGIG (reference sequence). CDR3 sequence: CAWSHRDRGFHEQYF. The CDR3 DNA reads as TGTGCCTGGAGTCATCGGGACAGGGGATTCCACGAGCAGTACTTC.

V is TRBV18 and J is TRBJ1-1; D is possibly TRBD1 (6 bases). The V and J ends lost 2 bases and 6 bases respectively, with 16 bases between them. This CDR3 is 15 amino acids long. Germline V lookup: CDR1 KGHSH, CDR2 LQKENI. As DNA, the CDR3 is TGTGCCAGCTCACCAGGACCGGGACACTCCTCTGAAGCTTTCTTT. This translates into CASSPGPGHSSEAFF.

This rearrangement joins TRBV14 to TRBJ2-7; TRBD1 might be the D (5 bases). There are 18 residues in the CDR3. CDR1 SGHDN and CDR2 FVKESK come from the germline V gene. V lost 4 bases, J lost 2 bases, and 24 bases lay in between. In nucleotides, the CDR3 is TGTGCCAGCAGCCCCAGCTTCCCCAGGGTTTTTTCGCCCTACGAGCAGTACTTC. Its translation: CASSPSFPRVFSPYEQYF. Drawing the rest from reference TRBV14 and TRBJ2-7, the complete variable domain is EAGVTQFPSHSVIEKGQTVTLRCDPISGHDNLYWYRRVMGKEIKFLLHFVKESKQDESGMPNNRFLAERTGGTYSTLKVQPAELEDSGVYFCASSPSFPRVFSPYEQYFGPGTRLTVT.

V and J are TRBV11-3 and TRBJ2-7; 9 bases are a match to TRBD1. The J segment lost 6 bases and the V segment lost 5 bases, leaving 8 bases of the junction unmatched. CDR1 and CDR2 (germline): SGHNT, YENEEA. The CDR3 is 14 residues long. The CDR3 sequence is CASSGQGQGGEQYF. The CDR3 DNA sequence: TGTGCCAGCAGCGGACAGGGACAGGGTGGCGAGCAGTACTTC.

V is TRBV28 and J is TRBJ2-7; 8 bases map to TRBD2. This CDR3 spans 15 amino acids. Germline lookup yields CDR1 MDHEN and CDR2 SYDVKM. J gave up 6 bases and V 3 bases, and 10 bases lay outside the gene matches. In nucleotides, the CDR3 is TGTGCCAGCAGTTTTACTCGCGGGAGGAGTTCCGAGCAGTACTTC. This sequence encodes CASSFTRGRSSEQYF.

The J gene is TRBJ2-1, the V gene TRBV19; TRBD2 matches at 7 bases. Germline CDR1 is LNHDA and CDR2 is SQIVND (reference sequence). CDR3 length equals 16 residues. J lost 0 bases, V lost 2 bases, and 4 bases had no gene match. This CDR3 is CASSIKSSGSYNEQFF. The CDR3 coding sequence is TGTGCCAGTAGTATAAAGTCTAGCGGCTCCTACAATGAGCAGTTCTTC. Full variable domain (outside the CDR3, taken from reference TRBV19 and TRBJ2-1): DGGITQSPKYLFRKEGQNVTLSCEQNLNHDAMYWYRQDPGQGLRLIYYSQIVNDFQKGDIAEGYSVSREKKESFPLTVTSAQKNPTAFYLCASSIKSSGSYNEQFFGPGTRLTVL.

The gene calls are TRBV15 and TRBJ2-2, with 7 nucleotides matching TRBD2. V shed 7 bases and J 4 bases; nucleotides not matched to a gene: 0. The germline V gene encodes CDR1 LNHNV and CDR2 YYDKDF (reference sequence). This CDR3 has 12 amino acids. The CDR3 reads CATTGGTGELFF. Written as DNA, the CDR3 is TGTGCCACCACGGGGGGCACCGGGGAGCTGTTTTTT.

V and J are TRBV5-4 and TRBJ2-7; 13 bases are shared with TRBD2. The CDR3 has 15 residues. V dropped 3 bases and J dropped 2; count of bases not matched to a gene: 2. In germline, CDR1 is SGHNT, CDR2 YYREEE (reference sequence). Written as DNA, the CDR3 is TGTGCCAGCAGCTATACTAGCGGGAGGGCCTACGAGCAGTACTTC. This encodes CASSYTSGRAYEQYF.

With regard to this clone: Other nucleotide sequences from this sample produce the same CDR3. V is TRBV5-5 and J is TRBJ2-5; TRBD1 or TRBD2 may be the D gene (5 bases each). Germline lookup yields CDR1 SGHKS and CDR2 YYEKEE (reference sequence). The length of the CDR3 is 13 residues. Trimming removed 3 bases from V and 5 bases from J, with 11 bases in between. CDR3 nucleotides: TGTGCCAGCAGCTCGGGGCCGCGGGAGACCCAGTACTTC. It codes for CASSSGPRETQYF.

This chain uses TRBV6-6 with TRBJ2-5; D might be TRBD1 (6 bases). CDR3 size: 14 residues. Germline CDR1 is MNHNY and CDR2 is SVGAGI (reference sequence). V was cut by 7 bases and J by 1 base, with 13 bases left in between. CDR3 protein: CASTNTGFQETQYF. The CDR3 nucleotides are TGTGCCAGCACCAATACAGGGTTCCAAGAGACCCAGTACTTC.